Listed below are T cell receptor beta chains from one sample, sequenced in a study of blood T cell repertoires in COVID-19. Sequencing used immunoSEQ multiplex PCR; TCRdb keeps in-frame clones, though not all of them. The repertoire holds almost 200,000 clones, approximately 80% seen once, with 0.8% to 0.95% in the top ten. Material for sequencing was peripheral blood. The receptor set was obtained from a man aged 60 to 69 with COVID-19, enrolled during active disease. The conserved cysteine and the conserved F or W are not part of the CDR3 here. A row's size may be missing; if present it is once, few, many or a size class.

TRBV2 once ASSGSGVVGYGYT
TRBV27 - ASSPRENEQF
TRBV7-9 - ASSAQGNYGYT
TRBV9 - ASSVEWAGSSNVLT
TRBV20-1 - SASEGAPGQPQH
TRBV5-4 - ASSTGTGSGEQF
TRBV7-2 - ASSLGAAQMNTEAF
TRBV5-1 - ASSLGGGTVNSPLH
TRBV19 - ASYRDTRGTEAF
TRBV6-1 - ASSDRAANEKLF
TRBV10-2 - ASSRGLARETQY
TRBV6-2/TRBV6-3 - ASSYRSTGEDQPQH
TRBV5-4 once ASSFRVGTNEKLF
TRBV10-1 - ASSDQAGGLYEQY